This T cell receptor beta chain was identified in a study of long-term antiretroviral therapy in people with HIV. Findings and caveats of the study: Controls exceeded HIV repertoires in CDR3 length range. Blood dating 2004 to 2017 may reflect older ART regimens. Clonotypes expanded prior to ART showed repertoire dominance at all sampled time points.

Trimming took 6 bases from V and 6 from J, leaving 14 bases between them. The CDR3 covers 13 residues. Germline V gene data show CDR1 as ENHRY and CDR2 as SYGVKD. For this clone: The antigen is undetermined.

Assay version v3.0 of immunoSEQ was used, and it was run at survey level. TCRdb keeps only in-frame clones here, not all; method: immunoSEQ multiplex PCR. The repertoire holds tens of thousands of clones, more than 85% seen once, with 7% to 10% in the top ten. The TCR originated in a woman in her thirties or forties with HIV. Material: unsorted PBMCs, obtained 7.6 years after starting antiretroviral therapy. The chain employs TRBV10-3 and TRBJ1-1; no firm D call. CDR3 nucleotide sequence: TGTGCCATCAGATTCGACATGGAAGCTGAAGCTTTCTTT. Amino acid sequence: CAIRFDMEAEAFF.